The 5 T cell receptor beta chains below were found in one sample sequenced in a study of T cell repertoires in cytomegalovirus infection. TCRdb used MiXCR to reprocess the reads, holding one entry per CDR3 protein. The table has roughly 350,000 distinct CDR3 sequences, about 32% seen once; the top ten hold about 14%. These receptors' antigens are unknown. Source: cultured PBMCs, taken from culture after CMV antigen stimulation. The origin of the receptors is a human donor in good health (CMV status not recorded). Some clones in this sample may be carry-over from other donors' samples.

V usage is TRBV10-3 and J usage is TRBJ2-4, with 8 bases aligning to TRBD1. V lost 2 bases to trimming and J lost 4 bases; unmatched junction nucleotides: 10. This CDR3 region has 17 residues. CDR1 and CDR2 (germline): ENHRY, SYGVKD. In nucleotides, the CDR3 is TGTGCCATCAGTGAGGCGACGACAGGGGCGATAAAAAACATTCAGTACTTC. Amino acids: CAISEATTGAIKNIQYF.

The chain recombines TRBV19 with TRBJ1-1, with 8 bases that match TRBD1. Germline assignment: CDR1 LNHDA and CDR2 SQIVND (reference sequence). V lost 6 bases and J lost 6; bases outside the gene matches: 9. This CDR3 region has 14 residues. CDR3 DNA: TGTGCCAGTAGCCGGGACAGGAGAATACCTGAAGCTTTCTTT. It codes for CASSRDRRIPEAFF.

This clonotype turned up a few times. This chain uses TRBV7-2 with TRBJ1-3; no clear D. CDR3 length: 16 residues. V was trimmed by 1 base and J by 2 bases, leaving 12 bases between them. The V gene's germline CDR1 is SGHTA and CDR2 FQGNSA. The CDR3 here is CASSLDPMGAGNTIYF. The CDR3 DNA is TGTGCCAGCAGCTTAGATCCTATGGGCGCTGGAAACACCATATATTTT. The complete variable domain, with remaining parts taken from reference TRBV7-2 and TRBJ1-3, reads GAGVSQSPSNKVTEKGKDVELRCDPISGHTALYWYRQSLGQGLEFLIYFQGNSAPDKSGLPSDRFSAERTGGSVSTLTIQRTQQEDSAVYLCASSLDPMGAGNTIYFGEGSWLTVV.

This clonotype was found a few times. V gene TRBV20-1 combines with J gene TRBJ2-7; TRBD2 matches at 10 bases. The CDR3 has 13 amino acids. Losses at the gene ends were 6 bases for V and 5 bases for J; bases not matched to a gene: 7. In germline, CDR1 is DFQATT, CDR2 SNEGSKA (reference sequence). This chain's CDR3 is CSALSGRDHEQYV. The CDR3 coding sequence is TGCAGTGCCCTGAGCGGGAGGGACCACGAGCAGTACGTC.

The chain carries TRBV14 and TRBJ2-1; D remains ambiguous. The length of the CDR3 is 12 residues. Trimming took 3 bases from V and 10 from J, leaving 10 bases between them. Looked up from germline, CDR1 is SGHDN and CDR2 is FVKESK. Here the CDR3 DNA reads TGTGCCAGCAGCCAGAGCCGGTACGAGCAGTTCTTC. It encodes CASSQSRYEQFF.